A single sample gave rise to the 23 T cell receptor beta chains below, sequenced in a study of shared clonotypes between healthy human individuals. Clones were read by immunoSEQ multiplex PCR, and TCRdb kept only the in-frame ones, dropping some. This table has approximately 1.4 million clones, approximately 98% appearing once. Sequenced sample: naive CD4+ T cells sorted from blood. Described subset: CD45RA+ positively selected. The receptors shown here come from a man aged 25-40 years in good health.

The V call is TRBV7-9, the J call TRBJ1-5, with D unresolved. The CDR3 has 13 residues. V lost 1 base and J 6 bases, leaving 7 bases between the germline ends. The V gene's germline CDR1 is SEHNR and CDR2 FQNEAQ (reference sequence). The chain's CDR3 is CASSLGGIQPQHF. CDR3 nucleotide sequence: TGTGCCAGCAGCTTAGGAGGGATTCAGCCCCAGCATTTT.

The rearrangement uses TRBV7-8 and TRBJ2-3; 8 bases are shared with TRBD1. Trimming at V came to 0 bases and at J to 0 bases, leaving 5 bases not matched to a gene. The germline V gene has CDR1 SGHVS and CDR2 FQNEAQ. The CDR3 is made up of 17 amino acids. CDR3 DNA: TGTGCCAGCAGCTTAGCGCTCGGACAGGGAAGCACAGATACGCAGTATTTT. It is translated as CASSLALGQGSTDTQYF.

The V and J genes are TRBV29-1 and TRBJ2-3; D is unresolved. CDR3 length: 12 residues. The ends were cut back, 7 bases at V and 5 bases at J, with 13 bases in the middle. Germline V CDR1 and CDR2: SQVTM, ANQGSEA. The CDR3, as DNA: TGCAGCGGGAGCTGGGTAGTAGATACGCAGTATTTT. Protein product: CSGSWVVDTQYF.

Comments on this clone: Other nucleotide sequences from this sample produce the same CDR3. The CDR3 sequence: CASSLGLASTYEQYF. CDR3 DNA sequence: TGCGCCAGCAGCTTGGGGCTAGCGTCAACCTACGAGCAGTACTTC. The J gene is TRBJ2-7, the V gene TRBV5-1; maybe TRBD2 (6 bases). Per the germline V gene, CDR1 is SGHRS and CDR2 is YFSETQ. The CDR3 extends over 15 amino acids. The V end was cut by 0 bases, the J end by 2 bases, with 12 bases between.

The chain links TRBV4-3 to TRBJ2-1; 12 bases agree with TRBD2. CDR3 length: 19 residues. Germline V gene sequence: CDR1 LGHNA, CDR2 YSLEER. Unmatched junction bases numbered 14, after V lost 1 base and J lost 7 bases. The CDR3 protein is CASSQARLAGGPRTNEQFF. The CDR3 DNA reads as TGCGCCAGCAGCCAAGCAAGGCTAGCGGGAGGGCCTAGGACTAATGAGCAGTTCTTC.

The chain carries TRBV9 and TRBJ2-2, with D possibly TRBD2 on 6 matching bases. Germline CDR1 SGDLS, CDR2 YYNGEE. V lost 0 bases to trimming and J lost 2 bases, with 17 bases between them. This CDR3 is 18 amino acids long. DNA of the CDR3: TGTGCCAGCAGCGTAGGTTCGGGGAGGCAGGGCAACACCGGGGAGCTGTTTTTT. This gives the protein CASSVGSGRQGNTGELFF.

The gene calls are TRBV5-6 and TRBJ2-6; 7 positions match TRBD1. The CDR3 consists of 16 residues. Per germline, CDR1 SGHDT and CDR2 YYEEEE. The J segment lost 1 base and the V segment lost 4 bases, leaving 5 bases of the junction unmatched. CDR3 bases: TGTGCCAGCAGCCCTCCGACAGGGTCTGGGGCCAACGTCCTGACTTTC. It translates to CASSPPTGSGANVLTF.

This clone was seen just once. The chain has TRBV5-1 and TRBJ1-4; TRBD1 might be the D (5 bases). Germline CDR1 and CDR2: SGHRS and YFSETQ. Trimming shortened V by 4 bases and J by 4 bases, and 14 bases separated the two germline ends. CDR3 length equals 15 residues. CDR3 DNA: TGCGCCAGCAGCCCTACAGGCGCTGTTAATGAAAAACTGTTTTTT. Protein sequence: CASSPTGAVNEKLFF. The full variable domain, in which reference TRBV5-1 and TRBJ1-4 provide the parts outside the CDR3, is KAGVTQTPRYLIKTRGQQVTLSCSPISGHRSVSWYQQTPGQGLQFLFEYFSETQRNKGNFPGRFSGRQFSNSRSEMNVSTLELGDSALYLCASSPTGAVNEKLFFGSGTQLSVL.

Points on this clone: Other DNA sequences in the sample encode the same CDR3. The CDR3 sequence: CSAGDHEQYF. CDR3 nucleotide sequence: TGCAGTGCTGGCGACCACGAGCAGTACTTC. V and J are TRBV20-1 and TRBJ2-7; no clear D gene. Trimming shortened V by 5 bases and J by 5 bases, and 7 bases separated the two germline ends. Per germline, CDR1 DFQATT and CDR2 SNEGSKA (reference sequence). The CDR3 has 10 residues.

The V and J genes are TRBV19 and TRBJ2-2; 14 bases agree with TRBD2. CDR3 length: 17 amino acids. The junction had 7 bases not matched to a gene; V was cut back by 4 bases and J by 6 bases. The V gene's germline CDR1 is LNHDA and CDR2 SQIVND (reference sequence). The CDR3 bases are TGTGCCAGTAGTACACTCCCGGGACTAGCGGGGGCCGGGGAGCTGTTTTTT. Its translation: CASSTLPGLAGAGELFF. Complete variable domain (other parts from reference TRBV19 and TRBJ2-2): DGGITQSPKYLFRKEGQNVTLSCEQNLNHDAMYWYRQDPGQGLRLIYYSQIVNDFQKGDIAEGYSVSREKKESFPLTVTSAQKNPTAFYLCASSTLPGLAGAGELFFGEGSRLTVL.

This chain connects TRBV7-9 to TRBJ2-1, with D uncertain. The germline V gene encodes CDR1 SEHNR and CDR2 FQNEAQ (reference sequence). The CDR3 loop spans 14 amino acids. V gave up 1 base and J gave up 7 bases, with 11 bases separating them. The CDR3 coding sequence is TGTGCCAGCAGCTTAGGATCCTCTGCTAATGAGCAGTTCTTC. It encodes CASSLGSSANEQFF.

CDR3 region: CASNSLSGHELGGYTF. The CDR3 DNA reads TGTGCCAGCAACTCCCTCTCCGGACACGAACTAGGTGGCTACACCTTC. The chain uses TRBV5-4 and TRBJ1-2, with a weak D call TRBD1 (5 bases). V lost 6 bases and J 7 bases, leaving 25 bases between the germline ends. Germline values: CDR1 SGHNT, CDR2 YYREEE (reference sequence). CDR3 size: 16 residues.

The V gene is TRBV29-1, the J gene TRBJ1-2, with D hard to call. Trimming left V 0 bases short and J 7 bases short, with 12 bases between. The germline V gene has CDR1 SQVTM and CDR2 ANQGSEA. The CDR3 spans 13 residues. CDR3 in amino acids: CSVEEVGQSGYTF. The CDR3 DNA reads as TGCAGCGTTGAAGAGGTTGGGCAGAGTGGCTACACCTTC.

J is TRBJ2-7 and V is TRBV9, with 10 positions matching TRBD1. The germline CDR1 and CDR2 sequences are SGDLS and YYNGEE. The trim removed 2 bases at V and 2 bases at J, leaving 16 bases unmatched. The CDR3 has 19 amino acids. This CDR3 is CASSVSPGQGTGKTYEQYF. CDR3 DNA sequence: TGTGCCAGCAGCGTCAGTCCGGGACAGGGGACAGGGAAGACCTACGAGCAGTACTTC.

This chain links TRBV5-6 with TRBJ1-4, with TRBD1 identical over 9 bases. Germline assignment: CDR1 SGHDT and CDR2 YYEEEE. J was trimmed by 4 bases and V by 3 bases; bases with no gene match: 4. The CDR3 runs 15 residues. The CDR3 bases are TGTGCCAGCAGCTCGAGACAGGGGGTTAATGAAAAACTGTTTTTT. Translating it yields CASSSRQGVNEKLFF.

This chain connects TRBV2 to TRBJ2-3, with D maybe TRBD1 (5 bases). Deletions cut 5 bases from V and 3 bases from J, with 15 bases between. CDR1 and CDR2 from the germline V gene are SNHLY and FYNNEI. This CDR3 has 15 residues. CDR3 coding DNA: TGTGCCAGCAGTTCACCGACAGATATAACAGATACGCAGTATTTT. It yields the protein CASSSPTDITDTQYF.

This sequence joins TRBV6-1 and TRBJ1-1; 7 bases are shared with TRBD1. Germline CDR1 reads MNHNS; CDR2 reads SASEGT. The CDR3 is 14 amino acids. Losses at the gene ends were 7 bases for V and 4 bases for J; bases not matched to a gene: 9. In DNA, the CDR3 is TGTGCCAGCATTCCAAGGACAGGACCCACTGAAGCTTTCTTT. Translated, it gives CASIPRTGPTEAFF.

The chain joins TRBV6-5 to TRBJ2-7; D is uncertain. This CDR3 comprises 14 residues. V was clipped by 4 bases and J by 2 bases, with 12 bases between them. Germline V gene lookup returns CDR1 MNHEY and CDR2 SVGAGI. The CDR3 is CASSLTGSTYEQYF. CDR3 in DNA: TGTGCCAGCAGTTTAACGGGCTCTACCTACGAGCAGTACTTC.

The genes are TRBV4-2 and TRBJ2-1, with TRBD2 matching 7 bases. Per the germline V gene, CDR1 is LGHNA and CDR2 is YNFKEQ. J lost 7 bases, V lost 5 bases, and 8 bases had no gene match. This CDR3 comprises 14 residues. The CDR3 DNA reads TGTGCCAGCAGCAGGCCTAGCGGCTTGAATGAGCAGTTCTTC. Protein product: CASSRPSGLNEQFF.

The chain is built from TRBV27 and TRBJ2-1, with unresolved D. Germline V lookup: CDR1 MNHEY, CDR2 SMNVEV (reference sequence). The CDR3 sequence is 17 residues long. With 0 bases removed from V and 5 bases from J, the gap between germline ends came to 17 bases. The chain's CDR3 is CASSLSLDPVFDNEQFF. The CDR3 region has the DNA TGTGCCAGCAGTTTATCTCTAGATCCTGTATTCGACAATGAGCAGTTCTTC.

This clone was recorded a few times. The chain uses TRBV10-1 and TRBJ2-1, with D unclear. Germline lookup yields CDR1 WNHNN and CDR2 SYGVQD (reference sequence). CDR3 length: 12 residues. The germline V and J ends were trimmed by 6 bases and 5 bases, with 8 bases remaining between them. The CDR3 protein is CASSFENNEQFF. The CDR3 region has the DNA TGCGCCAGCAGCTTTGAGAACAATGAGCAGTTCTTC.

The chain is built from TRBV7-2 and TRBJ2-7; D is ambiguous. In germline, CDR1 is SGHTA, CDR2 FQGNSA. Trimming shortened V by 5 bases and J by 0 bases, and 8 bases separated the two germline ends. The CDR3 extends over 13 amino acids. CDR3 in amino acids: CASSLRYSYEQYF. In nucleotides, the CDR3 is TGTGCCAGCAGCCTCAGATACTCCTACGAGCAGTACTTC.

The genes are TRBV6-5 and TRBJ2-7; TRBD2 matches at 8 bases. The trim removed 6 bases at V and 3 bases at J, leaving 10 bases unmatched. This CDR3 has 15 residues. CDR1 MNHEY and CDR2 SVGAGI come from the germline V gene. CDR3 in amino acids: CASSPPSGGGYEQYF. The CDR3 DNA sequence: TGTGCCAGCAGCCCACCAAGCGGGGGAGGCTACGAGCAGTACTTC.